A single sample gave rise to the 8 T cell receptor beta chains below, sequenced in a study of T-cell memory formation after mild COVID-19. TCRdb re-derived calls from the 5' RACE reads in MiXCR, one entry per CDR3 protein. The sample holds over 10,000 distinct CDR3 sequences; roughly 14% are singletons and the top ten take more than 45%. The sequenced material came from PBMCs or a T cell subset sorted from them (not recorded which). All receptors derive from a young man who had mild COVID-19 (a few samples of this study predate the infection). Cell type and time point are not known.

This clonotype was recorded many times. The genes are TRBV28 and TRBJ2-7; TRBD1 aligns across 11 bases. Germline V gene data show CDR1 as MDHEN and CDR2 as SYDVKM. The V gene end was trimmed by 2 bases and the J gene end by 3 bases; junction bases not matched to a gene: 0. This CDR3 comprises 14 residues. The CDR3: CASSLGTGGYEQYV. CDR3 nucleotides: TGTGCCAGCAGTTTAGGGACAGGGGGCTACGAGCAGTACGTC.

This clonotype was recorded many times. CDR3 sequence reads: CASSRLALGPGELFF. The CDR3 DNA reads as TGTGCCAGCAGCCGACTAGCGTTAGGTCCCGGGGAGCTGTTTTTT. The chain has TRBV7-9 and TRBJ2-2; 8 bases align to TRBD2. Trimming cost V 5 bases and J 6 bases; bases outside gene matches: 8. The CDR3 totals 15 residues. Germline loops: CDR1 SEHNR, CDR2 FQNEAQ (reference sequence). The full variable domain, in which reference TRBV7-9 and TRBJ2-2 provide the parts outside the CDR3, is DTGVSQNPRHKITKRGQNVTFRCDPISEHNRLYWYRQTLGQGPEFLTYFQNEAQLEKSRLLSDRFSAERPKGSFSTLEIQRTEQGDSAMYLCASSRLALGPGELFFGEGSRLTVL.

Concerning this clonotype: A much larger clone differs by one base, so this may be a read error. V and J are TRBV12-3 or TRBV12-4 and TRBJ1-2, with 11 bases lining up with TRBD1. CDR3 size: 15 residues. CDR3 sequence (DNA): TGTGCCAGCAGTTTCACGGGACAGGGGGTCGGGGGCTACAACTTC. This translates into CASSFTGQGVGGYNF.

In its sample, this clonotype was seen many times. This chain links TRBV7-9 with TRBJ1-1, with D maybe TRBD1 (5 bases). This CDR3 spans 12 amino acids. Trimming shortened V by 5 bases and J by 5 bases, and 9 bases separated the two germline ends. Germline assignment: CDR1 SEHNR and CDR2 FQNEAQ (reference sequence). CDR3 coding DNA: TGTGCCAGCAGCCCCGGACAAACTGAAGCTTTCTTT. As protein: CASSPGQTEAFF.

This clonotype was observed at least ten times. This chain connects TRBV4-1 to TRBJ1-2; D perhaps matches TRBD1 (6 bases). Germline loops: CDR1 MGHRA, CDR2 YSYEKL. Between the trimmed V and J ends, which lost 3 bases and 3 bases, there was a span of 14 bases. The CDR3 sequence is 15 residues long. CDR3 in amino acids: CASSHQDSPYYGYTF. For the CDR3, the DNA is TGCGCCAGCAGCCACCAGGACAGCCCCTACTATGGCTACACCTTC.

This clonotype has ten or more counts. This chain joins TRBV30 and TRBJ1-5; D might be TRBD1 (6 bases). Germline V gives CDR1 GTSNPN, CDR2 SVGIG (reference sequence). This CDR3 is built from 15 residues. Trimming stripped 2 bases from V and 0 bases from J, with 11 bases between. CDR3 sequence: CAWSTGHNSNQPQHF. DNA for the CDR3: TGTGCCTGGAGTACGGGACACAATAGCAATCAGCCCCAGCATTTT. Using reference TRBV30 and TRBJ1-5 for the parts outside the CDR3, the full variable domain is SQTIHQWPATLVQPVGSPLSLECTVEGTSNPNLYWYRQAAGRGLQLLFYSVGIGQISSEVPQNLSASRPQDRQFILSSKKLLLSDSGFYLCAWSTGHNSNQPQHFGDGTRLSIL.

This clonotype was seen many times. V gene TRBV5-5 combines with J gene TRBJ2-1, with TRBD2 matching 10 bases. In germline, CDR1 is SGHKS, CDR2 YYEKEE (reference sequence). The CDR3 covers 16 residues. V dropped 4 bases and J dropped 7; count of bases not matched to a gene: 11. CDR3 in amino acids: CASSLSGSGGPNEQFF. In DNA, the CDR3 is TGTGCCAGCAGCCTCAGTGGTAGCGGGGGGCCGAATGAGCAGTTCTTC.

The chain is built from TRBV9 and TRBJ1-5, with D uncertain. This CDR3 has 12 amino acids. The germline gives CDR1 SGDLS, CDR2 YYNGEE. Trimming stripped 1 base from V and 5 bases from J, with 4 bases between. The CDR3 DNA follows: TGTGCCAGCAGCGTAAACGATCAGCCCCAGCATTTT. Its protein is CASSVNDQPQHF.